The source of this TCR beta chain is a study of T cell repertoires in cytomegalovirus infection. Study information: An indication of both CMV infection and matching HLA type came from public TCR beta signatures.

This clonotype was observed a few times. What it binds is unknown. TCRdb re-analysed the reads in MiXCR, keeping a single row per CDR3 protein. The sample has approximately 910,000 distinct CDR3 sequences, around 32% seen once. Germline CDR1 LNHDA, CDR2 SQIVND (reference sequence). Trimming took 7 bases from V and 1 from J; bases not matched to a gene: 5. CDR3 length: 15 residues. Study-wide results and limits: HLA-C-restricted CMV-specific TCR beta clonotypes were dominant in the ex vivo response. Totalled public TCR beta family frequency picked out people who carried CMV plus the relevant HLA.

The sequenced sample was cultured CD8+ T cells from PBMCs, obtained from culture after CMV antigen stimulation. The rearrangement joins TRBV19 to TRBJ2-2; 8 bases line up with TRBD1. This TCR derives from a human donor in good health (CMV status not recorded). Some clones in this sample may be carry-over from other donors' samples. This chain's CDR3 is CASTRQGQNTGELFF. In nucleotides, the CDR3 is TGTGCCAGTACAAGACAGGGGCAGAACACCGGGGAGCTGTTTTTT.